The 13 T cell receptor beta chains given below trace back to one sample, sequenced in a study of T cell responses to AZD1222 COVID-19 vaccine (dated by TCRdb to the early 2020s). Libraries came from the immunoSEQ multiplex PCR assay. Held by TCRdb, this immuneACCESS table contains in-frame sequences only and omits some clones. Under half of the omission traces to an unresolved V gene where checked; the cause of the rest is unknown. The sample includes 150,000 or so clones, with about 89% observed a single time. About 3.8% of the sample is taken by the ten largest. Per the publication, the time point label means: about 28 days (+/-7) after the second vaccine dose. The specimen comprised peripheral blood, sampled 28 days after the second AZD1222 dose. These TCRs come from an adult who received the AZD1222 COVID-19 vaccine.

This clone was recorded a few times. J is TRBJ2-5 and V is TRBV4-2; D is perhaps TRBD1 or TRBD2 (6 bases each). The CDR3 loop spans 16 amino acids. CDR1 LGHNA and CDR2 YNFKEQ come from the germline V gene. The V and J ends lost 0 bases and 5 bases respectively, with 16 bases between them. CDR3 sequence reads: CASSQDREGGWETQYF. The CDR3 DNA follows: TGTGCCAGCAGCCAAGATCGCGAGGGGGGCTGGGAGACCCAGTACTTC.

V is TRBV11-3 and J is TRBJ1-1, with D perhaps TRBD1 (5 bases). The V end lost 4 bases, the J end lost 4 bases, and 10 bases lay between the germline ends. Germline CDR1 is SGHNT and CDR2 is YENEEA. The CDR3 covers 13 residues. DNA for the CDR3: TGTGCCAGCAGCTATCTCGGGGGCACTGAAGCTTTCTTT. This sequence encodes CASSYLGGTEAFF.

This clone has just a few counts. The gene calls are TRBV2 and TRBJ1-3; no clear D. This CDR3 region has 12 residues. Trimming shortened V by 8 bases and J by 6 bases, and 11 bases separated the two germline ends. The V gene's germline CDR1 is SNHLY and CDR2 FYNNEI. CDR3 region: CASSKTINTIYF. CDR3 sequence (DNA): TGTGCCAGCTCCAAGACGATAAACACCATATATTTT.

The rearrangement uses TRBV28 and TRBJ1-1; D uncertain. Between the trimmed V and J ends, which lost 6 bases and 4 bases, there was a span of 12 bases. The germline CDR1 and CDR2 sequences are MDHEN and SYDVKM. The CDR3 covers 13 residues. CDR3 sequence reads: CASSLALITEAFF. The CDR3 DNA reads as TGTGCCAGCAGCCTCGCACTTATCACTGAAGCTTTCTTT.

This clone was seen just once. V is TRBV7-2 and J is TRBJ2-5, with 11 bases lining up with TRBD2. The CDR3 consists of 14 residues. The germline V gene has CDR1 SGHTA and CDR2 FQGNSA. Trimming cost V 5 bases and J 1 base; bases outside gene matches: 0. CDR3 protein: CASSGTSGQETQYF. The DNA of the CDR3 is TGTGCCAGCAGCGGGACTAGCGGCCAAGAGACCCAGTACTTC.

The J gene is TRBJ2-7, the V gene TRBV6-2 or TRBV6-3; the match to TRBD2 covers 13 bases. Trimming removed 2 bases from V and 4 bases from J; junction bases left unmatched: 2. The CDR3 has 15 residues. CDR1 is MNHEY, CDR2 SVGEGT, per germline. CDR3 sequence: CASSYGLAGVYEQYF. The CDR3 bases are TGTGCCAGCAGTTACGGACTAGCGGGAGTATACGAGCAGTACTTC.

In this sample, this clone turned up once. V usage is TRBV5-1 and J usage is TRBJ2-3; D is uncertain. From germline, CDR1 is SGHRS and CDR2 YFSETQ. Trimming pared 0 bases from V and 6 bases from J, leaving 14 bases between. The CDR3 extends over 15 amino acids. The CDR3 is CASSLAATGVDTQYF. As DNA, the CDR3 is TGCGCCAGCAGCTTGGCCGCTACCGGCGTGGATACGCAGTATTTT.

The rearrangement uses TRBV2 and TRBJ2-1; D possibly matches TRBD1 or TRBD2 (5 bases each). The CDR3 consists of 15 residues. Trimming removed 4 bases from V and 8 bases from J, with 18 bases in between. Per germline, CDR1 SNHLY and CDR2 FYNNEI. CDR3 protein: CASSAPTHGTYEQFF. The CDR3 DNA reads as TGTGCCAGCAGTGCTCCAACCCACGGGACCTATGAGCAGTTCTTC. The whole variable domain, filled in from reference TRBV2 and TRBJ2-1, reads EPEVTQTPSHQVTQMGQEVILRCVPISNHLYFYWYRQILGQKVEFLVSFYNNEISEKSEIFDDQFSVERPDGSNFTLKIRSTKLEDSAMYFCASSAPTHGTYEQFFGPGTRLTVL.

CDR3 protein: CASSLGAQGLNTGELFF. For the CDR3, the DNA is TGTGCCAGCAGCTTAGGGGCACAGGGCCTGAACACCGGGGAGCTGTTTTTT. The chain has TRBV11-3 and TRBJ2-2; TRBD1 is a possible D gene (6 bases). The length of the CDR3 is 17 residues. Germline values: CDR1 SGHNT, CDR2 YENEEA. The ends were cut back, 1 base at V and 1 base at J, with 13 bases in the middle.

CDR3 sequence: CASSYGPNLRAGELFF. CDR3 coding DNA: TGCGCCAGCAGCTACGGACCGAATCTCAGGGCCGGGGAGCTGTTTTTT. The rearrangement joins TRBV4-1 to TRBJ2-2, with D maybe TRBD1 (5 bases). Germline CDR1 MGHRA, CDR2 YSYEKL. This CDR3 is 16 amino acids long. Between the trimmed V and J ends, which lost 5 bases and 6 bases, there was a span of 19 bases.

The chain links TRBV19 to TRBJ1-6; no definite D call. Germline-derived CDR1 and CDR2 are LNHDA and SQIVND (reference sequence). V lost 5 bases and J lost 7, with 12 bases in between. This CDR3 has 14 amino acids. The CDR3 DNA is TGTGCCAGTAGTCCCGGGCTCCGCAATTCACCCCTCCACTTT. Amino acids: CASSPGLRNSPLHF.

V and J are TRBV6-5 and TRBJ2-1, with D maybe TRBD2 (5 bases). The V end lost 2 bases, the J end lost 6 bases, and 11 bases lay between the germline ends. The CDR3 spans 14 residues. Germline V gene lookup returns CDR1 MNHEY and CDR2 SVGAGI. CDR3 nucleotides: TGTGCCAGCAGTTACAACCTAGCATCCAATGAGCAGTTCTTC. As protein: CASSYNLASNEQFF.

The CDR3 DNA is TGTGCCAGCAGTCAGACAGGGGATAATTCACCCCTCCACTTT. It is translated as CASSQTGDNSPLHF. This chain connects TRBV28 to TRBJ1-6; 8 bases agree with TRBD1. Trimming removed 5 bases from V and 5 bases from J; junction bases left unmatched: 2. The germline gives CDR1 MDHEN, CDR2 SYDVKM. CDR3 length: 14 amino acids. The full variable domain, rest sourced from reference TRBV28 and TRBJ1-6, is DVKVTQSSRYLVKRTGEKVFLECVQDMDHENMFWYRQDPGLGLRLIYFSYDVKMKEKGDIPEGYSVSREKKERFSLILESASTNQTSMYLCASSQTGDNSPLHFGNGTRLTVT.